This TCR beta chain came from a study of shared clonotypes between healthy human individuals. Study-level points and caveats: Naive subsets generally exceeded memory subsets in estimated richness. In having few donors, the study represented limited genetic and exposure-history diversity.

Original methodology: ImmunoSEQ junction-only sequences lacked quality scores, so their filtering differed. Some clones are missing from TCRdb's copy, which holds only in-frame ones; the method was immunoSEQ multiplex PCR. V and J calls and clone size are as listed in that table; D and trimming were resolved from the DNA. Of approximately 2,300,000 clones listed, 92% are singletons. With respect to this clone: Its antigen is unknown.

Trimming pared 6 bases from V and 6 bases from J, leaving 14 bases between. Germline V gene sequence: CDR1 MDHEN, CDR2 SYDVKM. This CDR3 is 13 amino acids long. The clonotype originates from a man between 18 and 29 years old in good health. Some clones in this sample may be carry-over from other donors' samples. The sequenced sample consisted of naive CD4+ T cells from PBMCs. The subset is: CD45RA+ positively selected. V and J are TRBV28 and TRBJ1-1; no definite D call. The CDR3 sequence is CASSFWGFAEAFF. In nucleotides, the CDR3 is TGTGCCAGCAGCTTCTGGGGATTTGCTGAAGCTTTCTTT.